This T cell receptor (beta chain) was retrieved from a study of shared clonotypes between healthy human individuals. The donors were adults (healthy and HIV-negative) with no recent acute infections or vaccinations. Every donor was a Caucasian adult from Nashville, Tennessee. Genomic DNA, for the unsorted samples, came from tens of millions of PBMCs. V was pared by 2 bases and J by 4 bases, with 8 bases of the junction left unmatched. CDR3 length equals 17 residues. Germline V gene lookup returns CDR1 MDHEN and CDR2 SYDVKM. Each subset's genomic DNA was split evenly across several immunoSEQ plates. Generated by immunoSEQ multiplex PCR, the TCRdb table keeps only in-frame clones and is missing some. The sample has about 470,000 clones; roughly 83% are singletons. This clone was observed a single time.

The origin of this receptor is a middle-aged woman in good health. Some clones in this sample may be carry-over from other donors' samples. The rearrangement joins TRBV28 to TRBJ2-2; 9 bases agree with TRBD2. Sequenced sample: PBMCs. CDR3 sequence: CASSLPIIAGATGELFF. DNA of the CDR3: TGTGCCAGCAGTTTACCCATCATAGCGGGAGCCACCGGGGAGCTGTTTTTT.